The rows below give T cell receptor beta chains drawn from one sample of a study of shared clonotypes between healthy human individuals. Measured with immunoSEQ multiplex PCR; TCRdb has only the in-frame clones, and not every one. The data show about 480,000 clones, 75% to 80% seen once. The sequenced sample was PBMCs. The source of these receptors is a woman aged 40 to 49 in good health. Some clones in this sample may be carry-over from other donors' samples. The CDR3 runs from the conserved cysteine through the conserved F or W. A D gene is named only where the DNA matches it firmly. The size of a clone is reported for some rows only, either as once, few or many, or as a class for expanded clones.

clone size: .
J gene: TRBJ2-5
V gene: TRBV19
D gene: .
CDR3 protein: CASSMSMSGWETQYF
CDR3 DNA: TGTGCCAGTAGTATGAGCATGAGCGGGTGGGAGACCCAGTACTTC

clone size: .
J gene: TRBJ2-1
V gene: TRBV4-1
D gene: TRBD2
CDR3 protein: CASSQDAGTTFFNEQFF
CDR3 DNA: TGCGCCAGCAGCCAAGACGCCGGGACTACGTTTTTCAATGAGCAGTTCTTC

clone size: .
J gene: TRBJ1-1
V gene: TRBV19
D gene: .
CDR3 protein: CASRTFRGINTEAFF
CDR3 DNA: TGTGCCAGTAGGACATTCAGGGGTATCAACACTGAAGCTTTCTTT

clone size: few
J gene: TRBJ2-2
V gene: TRBV11-2
D gene: .
CDR3 protein: CASSHTGPYTGELFF
CDR3 DNA: TGTGCCAGCAGCCATACAGGGCCCTACACCGGGGAGCTGTTTTTT

clone size: few
J gene: TRBJ2-7
V gene: TRBV11-3
D gene: TRBD1
CDR3 protein: CASSLGDRSYEQYF
CDR3 DNA: TGTGCCAGCAGCTTAGGGGACAGATCCTACGAGCAGTACTTC

clone size: .
J gene: TRBJ1-1
V gene: TRBV9
D gene: .
CDR3 protein: CASSVGGVTNTEAFF
CDR3 DNA: TGTGCCAGCAGCGTAGGTGGAGTCACGAACACTGAAGCTTTCTTT

clone size: .
J gene: TRBJ1-2
V gene: TRBV18
D gene: .
CDR3 protein: CASSPPGGGYTF
CDR3 DNA: TGTGCCAGCTCACCACCCGGAGGCGGCTACACCTTC

clone size: .
J gene: TRBJ2-7
V gene: TRBV11-2
D gene: .
CDR3 protein: CASSLDLVTNYEQYF
CDR3 DNA: TGTGCCAGCAGCTTAGATCTCGTAACTAACTACGAGCAGTACTTC

clone size: .
J gene: TRBJ2-1
V gene: TRBV7-8
D gene: TRBD2
CDR3 protein: CASSLGAGGLNEQFF
CDR3 DNA: TGTGCCAGCAGCTTGGGGGCGGGAGGGCTTAACGAGCAGTTCTTC

clone size: few
J gene: TRBJ1-5
V gene: TRBV5-8
D gene: .
CDR3 protein: CASSFMGFGQPQHF
CDR3 DNA: TGTGCCAGCAGCTTTATGGGGTTTGGTCAGCCCCAGCATTTT

clone size: once
J gene: TRBJ1-5
V gene: TRBV28
D gene: .
CDR3 protein: CASSYRTGNQPQHF
CDR3 DNA: TGTGCCAGCAGTTACAGGACGGGCAATCAGCCCCAGCATTTT

clone size: .
J gene: TRBJ2-3
V gene: TRBV11-3
D gene: TRBD1
CDR3 protein: CASSLQGDLTDTQYF
CDR3 DNA: TGTGCCAGCAGCTTACAGGGGGATTTGACAGATACGCAGTATTTT

clone size: .
J gene: TRBJ2-5
V gene: TRBV27
D gene: TRBD2
CDR3 protein: CASSLWGGAETQYF
CDR3 DNA: TGTGCCAGCAGTTTATGGGGAGGGGCAGAGACCCAGTACTTC

clone size: .
J gene: TRBJ2-3
V gene: TRBV10-1
D gene: TRBD2
CDR3 protein: CASSESGYLAGGRTDTQYF
CDR3 DNA: TGCGCCAGCAGTGAGTCGGGGTACTTAGCGGGAGGACGCACAGATACGCAGTATTTT

clone size: .
J gene: TRBJ2-3
V gene: TRBV29-1
D gene: .
CDR3 protein: CSVEATAGTLLSTDTQYF
CDR3 DNA: TGCAGCGTTGAAGCAACCGCCGGGACTCTCTTGAGCACAGATACGCAGTATTTT

clone size: .
J gene: TRBJ2-1
V gene: TRBV10-3
D gene: .
CDR3 protein: CAISEADSSSYNEQFF
CDR3 DNA: TGTGCCATCAGTGAGGCGGACAGTAGCTCCTACAATGAGCAGTTCTTC

clone size: few
J gene: TRBJ2-1
V gene: TRBV5-6
D gene: .
CDR3 protein: CASSLLLTARDEQFF
CDR3 DNA: TGTGCCAGCAGCTTATTGCTGACAGCCAGGGATGAGCAGTTCTTC

clone size: .
J gene: TRBJ2-5
V gene: TRBV9
D gene: TRBD1
CDR3 protein: CASSVGRTGVETQYF
CDR3 DNA: TGTGCCAGCAGCGTTGGCCGGACAGGGGTGGAGACCCAGTACTTC

clone size: .
J gene: TRBJ2-5
V gene: TRBV11-2
D gene: .
CDR3 protein: CASSSLILSQETQYF
CDR3 DNA: TGTGCCAGCAGCTCCCTCATTCTGTCACAAGAGACCCAGTACTTC

clone size: few
J gene: TRBJ2-1
V gene: TRBV30
D gene: TRBD1
CDR3 protein: CAWSGGQGARSYNEQFF
CDR3 DNA: TGTGCCTGGAGTGGGGGACAGGGGGCACGATCCTACAATGAGCAGTTCTTC

clone size: once
J gene: TRBJ1-3
V gene: TRBV30
D gene: .
CDR3 protein: CAWSVKQDGNTIYF
CDR3 DNA: TGTGCCTGGAGTGTCAAACAGGACGGAAACACCATATATTTT

clone size: once
J gene: TRBJ2-1
V gene: TRBV7-3
D gene: TRBD2
CDR3 protein: CASSLEAWGTTFF
CDR3 DNA: TGTGCCAGCAGCTTAGAGGCGTGGGGGACTACGTTCTTC

clone size: .
J gene: TRBJ2-6
V gene: TRBV29-1
D gene: .
CDR3 protein: CSAQGGANVLTF
CDR3 DNA: TGCAGCGCTCAGGGGGGGGCCAACGTCCTGACTTTC